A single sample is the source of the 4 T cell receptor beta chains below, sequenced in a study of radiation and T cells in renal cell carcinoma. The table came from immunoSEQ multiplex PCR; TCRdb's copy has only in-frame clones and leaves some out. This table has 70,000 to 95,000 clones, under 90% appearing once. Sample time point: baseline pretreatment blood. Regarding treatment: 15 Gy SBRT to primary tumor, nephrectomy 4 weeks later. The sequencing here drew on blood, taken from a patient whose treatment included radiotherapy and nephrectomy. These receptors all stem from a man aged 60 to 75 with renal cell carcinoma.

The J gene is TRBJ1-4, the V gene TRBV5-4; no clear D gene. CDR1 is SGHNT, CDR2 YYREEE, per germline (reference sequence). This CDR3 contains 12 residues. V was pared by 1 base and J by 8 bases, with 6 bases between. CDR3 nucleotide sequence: TGTGCCAGCAGCTTGTGGGCAGAAAAACTGTTTTTT. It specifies CASSLWAEKLFF.

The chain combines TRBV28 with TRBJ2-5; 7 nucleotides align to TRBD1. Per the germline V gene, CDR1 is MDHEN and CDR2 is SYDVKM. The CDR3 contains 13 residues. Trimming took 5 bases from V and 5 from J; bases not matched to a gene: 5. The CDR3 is CASSIGGTETQYF. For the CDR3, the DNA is TGTGCCAGCAGTATAGGGGGCACGGAGACCCAGTACTTC.

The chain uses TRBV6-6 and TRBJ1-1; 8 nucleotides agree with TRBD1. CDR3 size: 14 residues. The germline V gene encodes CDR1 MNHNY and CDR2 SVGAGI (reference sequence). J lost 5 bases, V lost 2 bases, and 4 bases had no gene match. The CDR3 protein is CASSYTGGRTEAFF. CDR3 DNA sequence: TGTGCCAGCAGTTACACAGGGGGAAGGACTGAAGCTTTCTTT.

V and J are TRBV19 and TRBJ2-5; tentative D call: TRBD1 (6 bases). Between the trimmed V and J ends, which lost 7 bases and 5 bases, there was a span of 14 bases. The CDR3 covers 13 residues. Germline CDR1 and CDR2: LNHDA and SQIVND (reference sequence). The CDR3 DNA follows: TGTGCCAGTACCCAAGGCAGGGGCGAGACCCAGTACTTC. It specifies CASTQGRGETQYF. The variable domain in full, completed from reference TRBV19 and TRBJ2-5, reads DGGITQSPKYLFRKEGQNVTLSCEQNLNHDAMYWYRQDPGQGLRLIYYSQIVNDFQKGDIAEGYSVSREKKESFPLTVTSAQKNPTAFYLCASTQGRGETQYFGPGTRLLVL.